These 13 T cell receptor beta chains were all obtained from the same sample, sequenced in a study of graft-versus-host responses after intestinal transplantation. No antigens are known for them. TCRdb keeps only in-frame clones here, not all; method: immunoSEQ multiplex PCR. The data show 95,000 to 130,000 clones, with 90% seen just once and about 0.18% held by the top ten. The sequencing used unstimulated CD4+ T cells sorted from spleen or lymph node cells, collected before intestinal transplant. The receptors stem from a human donor who received an intestinal transplant.

The chain combines TRBV5-1 with TRBJ2-5, with TRBD2 matching over 10 bases. CDR1 and CDR2 (germline): SGHRS, YFSETQ. Trimming took 1 base from V and 2 from J; bases not matched to a gene: 8. This CDR3 comprises 17 residues. The CDR3 reads CASSLWLAGDPQETQYF. For the CDR3, the DNA is TGCGCCAGCAGCTTGTGGCTAGCGGGGGACCCTCAAGAGACCCAGTACTTC.

V and J are TRBV5-1 and TRBJ1-2; the D gene is possibly TRBD1 (5 bases). This CDR3 comprises 14 residues. V gave up 2 bases and J gave up 3 bases, with 11 bases separating them. The germline V gene has CDR1 SGHRS and CDR2 YFSETQ. DNA for the CDR3: TGCGCCAGCAGCTTCTCAGGGATAGACTATGGCTACACCTTC. Translated: CASSFSGIDYGYTF. Looking up the rest from reference TRBV5-1 and TRBJ1-2 gives the full variable domain: KAGVTQTPRYLIKTRGQQVTLSCSPISGHRSVSWYQQTPGQGLQFLFEYFSETQRNKGNFPGRFSGRQFSNSRSEMNVSTLELGDSALYLCASSFSGIDYGYTFGSGTRLTVV.

The CDR3 bases are TGTGCCAGCAGTTTCGAGTGGTGGTCAACTAGCGGGAGTGGGTGGGGAGAGACCCAGTACTTC. This translates into CASSFEWWSTSGSGWGETQYF. The V call is TRBV28, the J call TRBJ2-5; the match to TRBD2 covers 11 bases. J lost 4 bases, V lost 3 bases, and 22 bases had no gene match. The CDR3 runs 21 residues. The germline gives CDR1 MDHEN, CDR2 SYDVKM.

The J gene is TRBJ2-2, the V gene TRBV19, with 8 nucleotides matching TRBD2. The CDR3 has 13 amino acids. Germline V CDR1 and CDR2: LNHDA, SQIVND (reference sequence). V shed 7 bases, J shed 7 bases, and the junction held 5 bases outside the gene matches. The CDR3 region is CASMRTSIGELFF. CDR3 nucleotides: TGTGCCAGTATGAGGACTAGCATCGGGGAGCTGTTTTTT.

As DNA, the CDR3 is TGTGCCAGCTCACCAAATCTGGGACTAGCGGGGGGAAATCAAGAGACCCAGTACTTC. This codes for CASSPNLGLAGGNQETQYF. The chain joins TRBV18 to TRBJ2-5, with 15 bases matching TRBD2. This CDR3 is 19 amino acids long. V was clipped by 2 bases and J by 2 bases; unmatched bases: 9. Per germline, CDR1 KGHSH and CDR2 LQKENI.

The V call is TRBV7-9, the J call TRBJ2-7; weak D call: TRBD1 (5 bases). The CDR3 contains 15 residues. Trimming left V 1 base short and J 5 bases short, with 15 bases between. CDR1 and CDR2 from the germline V gene are SEHNR and FQNEAQ (reference sequence). In DNA, the CDR3 is TGTGCCAGCAGCTTAGGTTTCAGGGATGTCCACGAGCAGTACTTC. Protein: CASSLGFRDVHEQYF.

The rearrangement uses TRBV9 and TRBJ2-5; D perhaps matches TRBD2 (5 bases). CDR1 is SGDLS, CDR2 YYNGEE, per germline. Trimming removed 0 bases at V and 0 bases at J, with 9 bases between. This CDR3 is built from 15 residues. The CDR3 DNA reads as TGTGCCAGCAGCGTAGTCCCGGGGTACCAAGAGACCCAGTACTTC. Protein: CASSVVPGYQETQYF.

This chain joins TRBV14 and TRBJ1-2; 8 bases map to TRBD1. CDR3 size: 16 residues. The V segment lost 2 bases and the J segment 4 bases; nucleotides outside the gene matches: 9. Germline CDR1 and CDR2: SGHDN and FVKESK. CDR3 nucleotides: TGTGCCAGCAGCCAACTTAAAGACAGGGGCGTCTATGGCTACACCTTC. This codes for CASSQLKDRGVYGYTF. Complete variable domain (other parts from reference TRBV14 and TRBJ1-2): EAGVTQFPSHSVIEKGQTVTLRCDPISGHDNLYWYRRVMGKEIKFLLHFVKESKQDESGMPNNRFLAERTGGTYSTLKVQPAELEDSGVYFCASSQLKDRGVYGYTFGSGTRLTVV.

The chain carries TRBV4-1 and TRBJ1-2; 7 bases map to TRBD1. The CDR3 is 14 amino acids. Germline V gene lookup returns CDR1 MGHRA and CDR2 YSYEKL. With 1 base clipped from V and 4 bases from J, the junction kept 3 bases outside the gene matches. The CDR3: CASSQGQGGYGYTF. CDR3 nucleotide sequence: TGCGCCAGCAGCCAAGGACAGGGAGGCTATGGCTACACCTTC.

This sequence joins TRBV14 and TRBJ2-7; D possibly corresponds to TRBD2 (5 bases). The CDR3 length is 14 residues. Germline CDR1 is SGHDN and CDR2 is FVKESK. V lost 4 bases and J lost 4, with 14 bases in between. The DNA of the CDR3 is TGTGCCAGCAGCCTTTGGACTGCCCCGTACGAGCAGTACTTC. This gives the protein CASSLWTAPYEQYF.

This clone was recorded only once. The chain employs TRBV5-6 and TRBJ2-1; D gene uncertain. V lost 3 bases to trimming and J lost 7 bases, with 20 bases between them. The germline V gene has CDR1 SGHDT and CDR2 YYEEEE. The length of the CDR3 is 16 residues. The CDR3 sequence is CASSSSTGSPKNEQFF. The CDR3 coding sequence is TGTGCCAGCAGCTCTTCTACGGGTTCCCCAAAGAATGAGCAGTTCTTC. Full variable domain (outside the CDR3, taken from reference TRBV5-6 and TRBJ2-1): DAGVTQSPTHLIKTRGQQVTLRCSPKSGHDTVSWYQQALGQGPQFIFQYYEEEERQRGNFPDRFSGHQFPNYSSELNVNALLLGDSALYLCASSSSTGSPKNEQFFGPGTRLTVL.

The gene calls are TRBV6-1 and TRBJ1-1, with D possibly TRBD1 on 6 matching bases. Germline V gives CDR1 MNHNS, CDR2 SASEGT. Trimming took off 8 bases at V and 0 bases at J, with 16 bases between the two ends. The CDR3 runs to 15 residues. For the CDR3, the DNA is TGTGCCAGCGCCTTGAACAGGGTCCTGAACACTGAAGCTTTCTTT. It translates to CASALNRVLNTEAFF.

The table lists this clone with a count of one. The chain combines TRBV7-2 with TRBJ2-7; tentatively, D is TRBD2 (6 bases). The germline V and J ends were trimmed by 1 base and 3 bases, with 13 bases remaining between them. The CDR3 sequence is 15 residues long. CDR1 and CDR2 (germline): SGHTA, FQGNSA. CDR3 amino acids: CASSLGQGGGYEQYF. Here the CDR3 DNA reads TGTGCCAGCAGCTTAGGTCAGGGAGGAGGCTACGAGCAGTACTTC.